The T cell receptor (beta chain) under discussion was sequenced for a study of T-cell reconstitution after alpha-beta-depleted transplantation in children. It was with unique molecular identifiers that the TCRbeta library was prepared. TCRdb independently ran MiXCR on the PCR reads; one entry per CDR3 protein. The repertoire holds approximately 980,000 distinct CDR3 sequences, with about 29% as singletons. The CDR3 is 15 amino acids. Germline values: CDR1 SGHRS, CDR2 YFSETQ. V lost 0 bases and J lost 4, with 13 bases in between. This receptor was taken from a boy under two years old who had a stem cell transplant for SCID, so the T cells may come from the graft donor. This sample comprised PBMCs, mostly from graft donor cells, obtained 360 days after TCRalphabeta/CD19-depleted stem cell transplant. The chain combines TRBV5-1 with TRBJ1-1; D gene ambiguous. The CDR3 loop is CASSLAALRSTEAFF. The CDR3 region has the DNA TGCGCCAGCAGCTTGGCGGCCCTCCGGAGCACTGAAGCTTTCTTT. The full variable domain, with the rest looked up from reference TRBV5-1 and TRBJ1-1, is KAGVTQTPRYLIKTRGQQVTLSCSPISGHRSVSWYQQTPGQGLQFLFEYFSETQRNKGNFPGRFSGRQFSNSRSEMNVSTLELGDSALYLCASSLAALRSTEAFFGQGTRLTVV.